What follows are 28 T cell receptor beta chains derived from one specimen sequenced in a study of blood T cell repertoires in COVID-19. Assay: immunoSEQ multiplex PCR; the TCRdb copy retains only in-frame clones and omits some. The sample records 45,000 to 55,000 clones, under 90% being singletons. The sequenced sample was peripheral blood. The receptor set was obtained from a middle-aged man with acute or convalescent COVID-19.

This clone was seen only once. The chain employs TRBV7-2 and TRBJ2-3; perhaps TRBD2 as D (5 bases). Looked up from germline, CDR1 is SGHTA and CDR2 is FQGNSA. V was cut by 3 bases and J by 5 bases, with 9 bases left in between. The CDR3 totals 13 residues. The CDR3 protein is CASSFEAEDTQYF. CDR3 in DNA: TGTGCCAGCAGCTTTGAAGCGGAAGATACGCAGTATTTT.

The rearrangement uses TRBV20-1 and TRBJ2-2; 7 nucleotides agree with TRBD2. V trimming: 3 bases; J trimming: 2 bases; junction bases outside the gene matches: 3. CDR1 is DFQATT, CDR2 SNEGSKA, per germline (reference sequence). The CDR3 spans 14 residues. The CDR3 DNA reads TGCAGTGCTAGTCGGGAGGACAACACCGGGGAGCTGTTTTTT. Translating it yields CSASREDNTGELFF.

The chain joins TRBV5-6 to TRBJ2-5; 8 bases fit TRBD1. V shed 0 bases and J 2 bases; nucleotides not matched to a gene: 3. Per germline, CDR1 SGHDT and CDR2 YYEEEE. The CDR3 totals 15 residues. The CDR3 loop reads CASSLGGQVQETQYF. Here the CDR3 DNA reads TGTGCCAGCAGCTTGGGGGGACAGGTTCAAGAGACCCAGTACTTC. Full variable domain (remainder filled in from reference TRBV5-6 and TRBJ2-5): DAGVTQSPTHLIKTRGQQVTLRCSPKSGHDTVSWYQQALGQGPQFIFQYYEEEERQRGNFPDRFSGHQFPNYSSELNVNALLLGDSALYLCASSLGGQVQETQYFGPGTRLLVL.

This chain uses TRBV6-5 with TRBJ1-5; 7 nucleotides align to TRBD1. This CDR3 is 14 amino acids long. V gave up 4 bases and J gave up 6 bases; unmatched junction bases: 6. Germline V lookup: CDR1 MNHEY, CDR2 SVGAGI. CDR3 nucleotide sequence: TGTGCCAGCAGTTCGAACAGGGGATCTCAGCCCCAGCATTTT. Protein product: CASSSNRGSQPQHF.

The V call is TRBV5-4, the J call TRBJ2-5, with a tentative D call TRBD2 (5 bases). The CDR3 consists of 12 residues. Germline CDR1 is SGHNT and CDR2 is YYREEE (reference sequence). Trimming stripped 5 bases from V and 3 bases from J, with 8 bases between. The CDR3: CASSPGEETQYF. The DNA for the CDR3 is TGTGCCAGCAGTCCCGGGGAAGAGACCCAGTACTTC.

The genes are TRBV2 and TRBJ1-1; 7 bases are shared with TRBD1. This CDR3 contains 11 residues. J was trimmed by 11 bases and V by 3 bases; bases with no gene match: 3. Per the germline V gene, CDR1 is SNHLY and CDR2 is FYNNEI. The DNA for the CDR3 is TGTGCCAGCAGTGAGTACAGGGGTGCTTTCTTT. It is translated as CASSEYRGAFF.

The chain uses TRBV10-1 and TRBJ2-2, with a possible D match to TRBD1 (6 bases). Germline lookup yields CDR1 WNHNN and CDR2 SYGVQD (reference sequence). V dropped 9 bases and J dropped 4 bases, with 12 bases sitting between them. The CDR3 has 13 residues. The CDR3 is CASQTGRTGELFF. In nucleotides, the CDR3 is TGCGCCAGTCAAACAGGGCGCACCGGGGAGCTGTTTTTT.

The chain carries TRBV6-6 and TRBJ2-3, with 9 positions matching TRBD1. V lost 2 bases and J lost 2; bases outside the gene matches: 5. This CDR3 has 16 residues. Germline lookup yields CDR1 MNHNY and CDR2 SVGAGI (reference sequence). CDR3 bases: TGTGCCAGCAGTTACCGGAACAGGGGGCTCACAGATACGCAGTATTTT. Protein product: CASSYRNRGLTDTQYF.

This clone was recorded only once. The CDR3 bases are TGTGCCAGCAGCCCCGACGGGCTAGCGAGGGAGCAGTACTTC. Translating gives CASSPDGLAREQYF. The chain combines TRBV7-8 with TRBJ2-7; a weak D match, TRBD2 (6 bases). Germline lookup yields CDR1 SGHVS and CDR2 FQNEAQ. The CDR3 length is 14 residues. Trimming pared 5 bases from V and 7 bases from J, leaving 18 bases between.

This chain joins TRBV11-3 and TRBJ2-2, with 10 bases identical to TRBD1. The CDR3 loop spans 18 amino acids. From germline, CDR1 is SGHNT and CDR2 YENEEA. V lost 1 base to trimming and J lost 6 bases; unmatched junction nucleotides: 11. The CDR3 is CASSLGRGTGEDAGELFF. The CDR3 region has the DNA TGTGCCAGCAGCTTAGGTCGCGGGACAGGGGAAGATGCCGGGGAGCTGTTTTTT.

The CDR3 DNA follows: TGTGCCAGCAGACCCGGGACAGGGAATGATGAAAAACTGTTTTTT. Encoded protein: CASRPGTGNDEKLFF. The rearrangement links TRBV9 to TRBJ1-4; TRBD1 matches at 9 bases. The germline V gene encodes CDR1 SGDLS and CDR2 YYNGEE. The CDR3 has 15 amino acids. The junction had 8 bases not matched to a gene; V was cut back by 5 bases and J by 6 bases.

There are a few counts of this clone. The chain links TRBV30 to TRBJ1-5; a weak D match, TRBD1 (6 bases). The CDR3 is 16 residues long. Germline lookup yields CDR1 GTSNPN and CDR2 SVGIG (reference sequence). V dropped 5 bases and J dropped 3 bases, with 20 bases sitting between them. The chain's CDR3 is CAWGAEETGANQPQHF. DNA for the CDR3: TGTGCCTGGGGCGCGGAGGAGACAGGAGCCAATCAGCCCCAGCATTTT.

The chain combines TRBV10-1 with TRBJ2-7, with a possible D match to TRBD2 (7 bases). Germline V CDR1 and CDR2: WNHNN, SYGVQD (reference sequence). This CDR3 comprises 14 residues. V lost 3 bases and J 6 bases, leaving 15 bases between the germline ends. This CDR3 reads CASSENRRGGEQYF. The CDR3 region has the DNA TGCGCCAGCAGTGAAAACCGGAGGGGGGGCGAGCAGTACTTC.

The genes are TRBV3-1 (or the pseudogene TRBV3-2) and TRBJ2-3; D is ambiguous. The germline CDR1 and CDR2 sequences are LGHDT and YNNKEL (reference sequence). V was trimmed by 4 bases and J by 1 base, leaving 12 bases between them. This CDR3 has 15 residues. CDR3 DNA sequence: TGTGCCAGCAGCCCTTCTGAGATTGGCACAGATACGCAGTATTTT. It codes for CASSPSEIGTDTQYF.

The chain carries TRBV6-5 and TRBJ1-4; weak D call: TRBD1 (6 bases). The ends were cut back, 0 bases at V and 8 bases at J, with 16 bases in the middle. The CDR3 is 16 amino acids. Germline CDR1 reads MNHEY; CDR2 reads SVGAGI. The CDR3 DNA sequence: TGTGCCAGCAGTTACTCGACCGCAGGGGTTGGGGAAAAACTGTTTTTT. This gives the protein CASSYSTAGVGEKLFF.

This clone was detected only once. This rearrangement joins TRBV10-3 to TRBJ1-3, with a weak D call TRBD1 (6 bases). This CDR3 contains 13 residues. V lost 9 bases, J lost 0 bases, and 9 bases lay in between. The germline V gene encodes CDR1 ENHRY and CDR2 SYGVKD. The CDR3 nucleotides read TGTGCCATTACAGGGAGCTCTGGAAACACCATATATTTT. Translated: CAITGSSGNTIYF.

In this sample, this clone turned up a few times. V is TRBV5-4 and J is TRBJ1-2; possibly TRBD1 for D (6 bases). This CDR3 contains 11 residues. V lost 4 bases, J lost 6 bases, and 7 bases lay in between. CDR1 and CDR2 from the germline V gene are SGHNT and YYREEE (reference sequence). CDR3 sequence: CASSDRHGYTF. In DNA, the CDR3 is TGTGCCAGCAGCGACAGGCATGGCTACACCTTC. Looking up the rest from reference TRBV5-4 and TRBJ1-2 gives the full variable domain: ETGVTQSPTHLIKTRGQQVTLRCSSQSGHNTVSWYQQALGQGPQFIFQYYREEENGRGNFPPRFSGLQFPNYSSELNVNALELDDSALYLCASSDRHGYTFGSGTRLTVV.

The J gene is TRBJ2-1, the V gene TRBV5-1, with 8 bases aligning to TRBD1. The ends lost 0 bases at V and 9 bases at J; junction bases unmatched: 5. CDR3 length: 14 residues. Germline lookup yields CDR1 SGHRS and CDR2 YFSETQ. The CDR3 bases are TGCGCCAGCAGCTTGGTCCAGGGGGCGGGTGAGCAGTTCTTC. Encoded protein: CASSLVQGAGEQFF.

The chain carries TRBV30 and TRBJ1-2, with TRBD1 matching over 7 bases. There are 12 residues in the CDR3. V lost 4 bases to trimming and J lost 3 bases; unmatched junction nucleotides: 2. Germline V gene sequence: CDR1 GTSNPN, CDR2 SVGIG (reference sequence). The CDR3 reads CAWNDRDYGYTF. The CDR3 DNA follows: TGTGCCTGGAACGACAGGGACTATGGCTACACCTTC.

This clone was picked up one time. This rearrangement joins TRBV7-9 to TRBJ2-3; 15 nucleotides match TRBD2. There are 15 residues in the CDR3. Trimming at V came to 5 bases and at J to 5 bases, leaving 2 bases not matched to a gene. CDR1 is SEHNR and CDR2 is FQNEAQ in the germline V gene (reference sequence). The CDR3 nucleotides are TGTGCCAGCAGCCCGGGACTAGCGGGGGGAGATACGCAGTATTTT. It translates to CASSPGLAGGDTQYF.

The chain couples TRBV2 to TRBJ1-1; 8 bases align to TRBD1. J gave up 3 bases and V 6 bases, and 3 bases lay outside the gene matches. The CDR3 runs 13 residues. CDR1 SNHLY and CDR2 FYNNEI come from the germline V gene. The CDR3 nucleotides are TGTGCCAGCAGCGGACAGGGTGACACTGAAGCTTTCTTT. Protein product: CASSGQGDTEAFF. Complete variable domain (other parts from reference TRBV2 and TRBJ1-1): EPEVTQTPSHQVTQMGQEVILRCVPISNHLYFYWYRQILGQKVEFLVSFYNNEISEKSEIFDDQFSVERPDGSNFTLKIRSTKLEDSAMYFCASSGQGDTEAFFGQGTRLTVV.

The V and J genes are TRBV7-9 and TRBJ1-6, with D possibly TRBD1 on 6 matching bases. This CDR3 comprises 13 residues. V gave up 3 bases and J gave up 13 bases, with 13 bases separating them. The germline gives CDR1 SEHNR, CDR2 FQNEAQ (reference sequence). Here the CDR3 DNA reads TGTGCCAGCAGCTTTCCCGGGACATTCCCCCTCCACTTT. Its translation is CASSFPGTFPLHF.

The chain is built from TRBV13 and TRBJ1-2; D gene ambiguous. In germline, CDR1 is PRHDT, CDR2 FYEKMQ (reference sequence). The CDR3 contains 14 residues. The ends were cut back, 0 bases at V and 4 bases at J, with 9 bases in the middle. The CDR3 sequence: CASSLGLTGYGYTF. CDR3 sequence (DNA): TGTGCCAGCAGCTTAGGCCTAACGGGCTATGGCTACACCTTC. Combining the CDR3 with reference TRBV13 and TRBJ1-2 gives the whole variable domain AAGVIQSPRHLIKEKRETATLKCYPIPRHDTVYWYQQGPGQDPQFLISFYEKMQSDKGSIPDRFSAQQFSDYHSELNMSSLELGDSALYFCASSLGLTGYGYTFGSGTRLTVV.

This clone was seen more than once but under ten times. The V and J genes are TRBV9 and TRBJ2-3; D is unclear. The V gene's germline CDR1 is SGDLS and CDR2 YYNGEE. The ends were cut back, 5 bases at V and 0 bases at J, with 16 bases in the middle. The CDR3 contains 16 residues. CDR3 in DNA: TGTGCCAGCAGTACCGCGGCTTCTTCTAGCACAGATACGCAGTATTTT. Protein: CASSTAASSSTDTQYF.

The CDR3 region is CASSLDLTRSYGYTF. CDR3 bases: TGTGCCAGCAGCTTAGACCTGACTCGGAGCTATGGCTACACCTTC. The chain has TRBV11-2 and TRBJ1-2; D is uncertain. CDR1 is SGHAT and CDR2 is FQNNGV in the germline V gene. The CDR3 is made up of 15 amino acids. Trimming pared 0 bases from V and 4 bases from J, leaving 12 bases between.

The genes are TRBV13 and TRBJ1-1; 7 nucleotides agree with TRBD1. The J segment lost 1 base and the V segment lost 1 base, leaving 6 bases of the junction unmatched. Germline V gene data show CDR1 as PRHDT and CDR2 as FYEKMQ (reference sequence). The CDR3 spans 16 residues. The CDR3 DNA reads TGTGCCAGCAGCTTAGACAGGGGTCTAACGAACACTGAAGCTTTCTTT. As protein: CASSLDRGLTNTEAFF.

A single count supports this clone. The J gene is TRBJ2-7, the V gene TRBV10-3, with 10 bases lining up with TRBD2. CDR3 length: 14 amino acids. After removal of 4 bases from V and 5 bases from J, the junction contained 5 bases not matched to a gene. CDR1 and CDR2 (germline): ENHRY, SYGVKD. Here the CDR3 reads CAISVKREGHEQYF. CDR3 nucleotide sequence: TGTGCCATCAGTGTCAAGCGGGAGGGGCACGAGCAGTACTTC.

The genes are TRBV10-3 and TRBJ2-7; 9 bases align to TRBD1. The V and J ends lost 2 bases and 2 bases, in that order; junction bases with no gene match: 7. The germline gives CDR1 ENHRY, CDR2 SYGVKD. This CDR3 is built from 16 residues. CDR3 loop: CAISEPRDRAAYEQYF. CDR3 bases: TGTGCCATCAGTGAGCCCCGGGACAGGGCAGCCTACGAGCAGTACTTC.